The 16 T cell receptor beta chains below all came from one sample that was sequenced in a study of PD-1 blockade in classical Hodgkin lymphoma. After autologous stem cell transplantation all patients relapsed, and prior brentuximab vedotin exposure differed between cohorts. Using immunoSEQ multiplex PCR, the repertoire was profiled, and TCRdb retains in-frame clones only, with some absent. This table has 13,000 or so clones, 82% appearing once. This sample comprised peripheral blood mononuclear cells (PBMCs), obtained at baseline. The receptors originated from a human donor with classical Hodgkin lymphoma.

The chain links TRBV6-6 to TRBJ2-7; D might be TRBD1 (6 bases). V was pared by 5 bases and J by 7 bases, with 12 bases between. Germline V gene data show CDR1 as MNHNY and CDR2 as SVGAGI (reference sequence). The CDR3 contains 12 residues. The CDR3 region has the DNA TGTGCCAGCAGTGCCCCAGGGGATGAGCAGTACTTC. Amino acids: CASSAPGDEQYF.

The chain couples TRBV4-2 to TRBJ2-7; D unclear. CDR1 is LGHNA, CDR2 YNFKEQ, per germline. V lost 1 base and J lost 5, with 9 bases in between. The CDR3 is 13 residues long. The CDR3 sequence is CASSQGYNDEQYF. As DNA, the CDR3 is TGTGCCAGCAGCCAAGGATATAACGACGAGCAGTACTTC.

The chain joins TRBV28 to TRBJ2-5; 13 nucleotides match TRBD2. The V segment lost 6 bases and the J segment 2 bases; nucleotides outside the gene matches: 3. The CDR3 is 15 residues long. Looked up from germline, CDR1 is MDHEN and CDR2 is SYDVKM. Here the CDR3 DNA reads TGTGCCAGCAGCCAGACTAGCGGGGGGCAAGAGACCCAGTACTTC. This sequence encodes CASSQTSGGQETQYF.

The chain joins TRBV5-1 to TRBJ1-1, with TRBD1 as a possible D gene (6 bases). Germline V lookup: CDR1 SGHRS, CDR2 YFSETQ. The V gene lost 0 bases and the J gene lost 3 bases, with 9 bases spanning the gap. The CDR3 totals 14 residues. CDR3 in DNA: TGCGCCAGCAGCTTGGTACAGGGAGACACTGAAGCTTTCTTT. Encoded protein: CASSLVQGDTEAFF.

This chain connects TRBV2 to TRBJ2-5; D gene uncertain. Germline V lookup: CDR1 SNHLY, CDR2 FYNNEI. V lost 4 bases, J lost 6 bases, and 12 bases lay in between. The CDR3 extends over 13 amino acids. CDR3 sequence (DNA): TGTGCCAGCAGTGGTGGAACAACTCAGACCCAGTACTTC. It encodes CASSGGTTQTQYF.

The chain recombines TRBV29-1 with TRBJ1-1; no definite D call. V was trimmed by 0 bases and J by 0 bases, leaving 11 bases between them. The CDR3 extends over 15 amino acids. Germline assignment: CDR1 SQVTM and CDR2 ANQGSEA. CDR3 residues: CSVEDWLVVNTEAFF. The CDR3 bases are TGCAGCGTTGAAGATTGGTTGGTAGTGAACACTGAAGCTTTCTTT.

The chain recombines TRBV29-1 with TRBJ1-2; 10 bases match TRBD1. Looked up from germline, CDR1 is SQVTM and CDR2 is ANQGSEA. The CDR3 runs to 12 residues. V lost 7 bases and J lost 8; bases outside the gene matches: 7. The CDR3 sequence: CSAGTGDRGYTF. The CDR3 nucleotides are TGCAGCGCCGGGACAGGGGATCGCGGCTACACCTTC.

The gene calls are TRBV4-3 and TRBJ1-2; a weak D match, TRBD1 (6 bases). Germline V CDR1 and CDR2: LGHNA, YSLEER. V shed 0 bases and J shed 4 bases, with 18 bases lying between them. CDR3 length equals 17 residues. The CDR3 loop is CASSQEPLTGIGYGYTF. CDR3 sequence (DNA): TGCGCCAGCAGCCAAGAGCCCCTAACAGGGATCGGCTATGGCTACACCTTC.

This clone came up once. The chain has TRBV7-3 and TRBJ2-7, with 7 bases fitting TRBD1. Looked up from germline, CDR1 is SGHTA and CDR2 is FQGTGA. This CDR3 has 13 residues. V gave up 5 bases and J gave up 3 bases; unmatched junction bases: 4. CDR3 protein: CASSPGDSYEQYF. CDR3 nucleotide sequence: TGTGCCAGCAGCCCCGGGGACAGCTACGAGCAGTACTTC.

The chain uses TRBV28 and TRBJ2-1; the D is unclear. The CDR3 contains 11 residues. Germline lookup yields CDR1 MDHEN and CDR2 SYDVKM. Between the trimmed V and J ends, which lost 3 bases and 15 bases, there was a span of 12 bases. This CDR3 reads CASSFVGPAFF. The CDR3 DNA reads TGTGCCAGCAGTTTCGTCGGCCCTGCGTTCTTC.

This clone was detected once. The chain couples TRBV7-3 to TRBJ1-1; D possibly corresponds to TRBD1 (5 bases). With 7 bases removed from V and 1 base from J, the gap between germline ends came to 13 bases. Germline lookup yields CDR1 SGHTA and CDR2 FQGTGA. The CDR3 has 14 amino acids. The CDR3 nucleotides read TGTGCCAGCACCCAGGGCCCGGCGAACACTGAAGCTTTCTTT. Translation gives CASTQGPANTEAFF. Drawing the rest from reference TRBV7-3 and TRBJ1-1, the complete variable domain is GAGVSQTPSNKVTEKGKYVELRCDPISGHTALYWYRQSLGQGPEFLIYFQGTGAADDSGLPNDRFFAVRPEGSVSTLKIQRTERGDSAVYLCASTQGPANTEAFFGQGTRLTVV.

The chain combines TRBV6-6 with TRBJ2-1; a possible D gene is TRBD2 (6 bases). The length of the CDR3 is 14 residues. Germline V gives CDR1 MNHNY, CDR2 SVGAGI (reference sequence). V was shortened by 6 bases and J by 0 bases, with 9 bases between the two germline ends. The CDR3 DNA sequence: TGTGCCAGCAGCTGGGGAGGCTCCTACAATGAGCAGTTCTTC. This codes for CASSWGGSYNEQFF.

The chain recombines TRBV2 with TRBJ2-6; D is possibly TRBD2 (5 bases). V lost 6 bases to trimming and J lost 4 bases, with 13 bases between them. CDR3 length: 15 amino acids. Germline values: CDR1 SNHLY, CDR2 FYNNEI. Here the CDR3 reads CASRKERAGANVLTF. In nucleotides, the CDR3 is TGTGCCAGCAGAAAAGAGAGGGCCGGGGCCAACGTCCTGACTTTC.

This chain connects TRBV19 to TRBJ1-4; D ambiguous. V was cut by 4 bases and J by 0 bases, with 9 bases left in between. This CDR3 spans 15 amino acids. Germline-derived CDR1 and CDR2 are LNHDA and SQIVND (reference sequence). CDR3 region: CASSTDLATNEKLFF. Written as DNA, the CDR3 is TGTGCCAGTAGTACAGATTTAGCAACTAATGAAAAACTGTTTTTT.

This clone was observed a few times. This chain connects TRBV30 to TRBJ1-1, with D hard to call. Trimming took off 0 bases at V and 6 bases at J, with 5 bases between the two ends. The CDR3 loop spans 11 amino acids. Germline assignment: CDR1 GTSNPN and CDR2 SVGIG (reference sequence). The CDR3 DNA sequence: TGTGCCTGGAGTGTACTGTCTGAAGCTTTCTTT. This translates into CAWSVLSEAFF.

Regarding this clone: Other DNA sequences within the sample encode an identical CDR3. The V gene is TRBV6-1, the J gene TRBJ2-5, with D maybe TRBD1 (7 bases). This CDR3 is 14 amino acids long. CDR1 is MNHNS and CDR2 is SASEGT in the germline V gene. The V end was cut by 6 bases, the J end by 6 bases, with 17 bases between. DNA for the CDR3: TGTGCCAGCAGAGTAGCAGGGGGGTTAAAGACCCAGTACTTC. It specifies CASRVAGGLKTQYF.